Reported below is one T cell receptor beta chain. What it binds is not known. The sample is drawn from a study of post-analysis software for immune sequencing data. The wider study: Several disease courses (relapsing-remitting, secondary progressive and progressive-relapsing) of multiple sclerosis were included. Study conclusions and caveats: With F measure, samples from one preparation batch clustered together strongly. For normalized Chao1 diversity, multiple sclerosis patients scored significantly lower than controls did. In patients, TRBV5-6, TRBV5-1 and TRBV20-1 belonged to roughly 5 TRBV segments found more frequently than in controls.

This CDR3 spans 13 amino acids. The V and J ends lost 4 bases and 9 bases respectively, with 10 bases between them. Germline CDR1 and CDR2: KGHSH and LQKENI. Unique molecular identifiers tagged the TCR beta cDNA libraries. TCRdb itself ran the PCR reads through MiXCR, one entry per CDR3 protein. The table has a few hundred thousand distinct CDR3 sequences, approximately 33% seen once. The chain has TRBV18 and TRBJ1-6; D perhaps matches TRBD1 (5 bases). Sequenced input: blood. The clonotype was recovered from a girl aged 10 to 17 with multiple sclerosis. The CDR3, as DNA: TGTGCCAGCTCACTGGGGGAAGGTTCACCCCTCCACTTT. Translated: CASSLGEGSPLHF.